This TCR beta chain stems from a study of blood T cell repertoires in COVID-19. Study-wide background: Samples taken during acute and convalescent COVID-19 were collected in the United States, Italy and Spain. Sources were T cells, B-cell-depleted T cells, or PBMCs; the material itself was cDNA or gDNA.

Germline-derived CDR1 and CDR2 are LGHDT and YNNKEL (reference sequence). With 3 bases clipped from V and 2 bases from J, the junction kept 6 bases outside the gene matches. The length of the CDR3 is 16 residues. Per the study methods: Using reference gene primer amplification, nucleated cell counts were estimated. Sequencing used immunoSEQ multiplex PCR; TCRdb keeps in-frame clones, though not all of them. That table gives V, J and clone size, and the DNA gave D and trimming. This sample has about 280,000 clones; approximately 90% occur once, and the top ten carry 2% to 2.5%. This clone was picked up one time.

The sequence was collected from a woman aged 50 to 60 who had recovered from COVID-19. Sequenced: peripheral blood. The J gene is TRBJ2-7, the V gene TRBV3-1 (or the pseudogene TRBV3-2), with 11 bases lining up with TRBD2. The CDR3 spells CASSHGTSGETYEQYF. DNA for the CDR3: TGTGCCAGCAGCCATGGGACTAGCGGAGAGACCTACGAGCAGTACTTC.